The clone carrying this T cell receptor (beta chain) was recorded a few times. The antigen is undetermined. Semi-nested PCR with Nested Universal Primer A followed constant-region reverse priming of full-length variable regions. A single record per CDR3 protein comes from TCRdb applying MiXCR to the 5' RACE reads. The sample consists of tens of thousands of distinct CDR3 sequences, over 15% of them appearing once. Findings and limits, study-wide: The larger-cohort validation was restricted to a single TCR beta V-J rearrangement rather than whole repertoires.

Purified naive CD4+ T cells were depleted of CD25+ Tregs. J gave up 6 bases and V 6 bases, and 13 bases lay outside the gene matches. CDR3 size: 16 residues. Germline CDR1 and CDR2: MNHNY and SVGAGI (reference sequence). Sequenced material: naive CD4+ T cells sorted from a lymph node. Subset defined: naive CD4+ T cells, CD4+CD45RA+CD25-. The V call is TRBV6-6, the J call TRBJ2-1; TRBD2 matches 8 bases. The receptor was derived from a female donor with breast cancer. In nucleotides, the CDR3 is TGTGCCAGCAGATACCGCACCGGGACTAGAAGCAATGAGCAGTTCTTC. As protein: CASRYRTGTRSNEQFF.